The next 15 T cell receptor beta chains were all read from a single sample in a study of blood T cell repertoires in COVID-19. The assay was immunoSEQ multiplex PCR, and TCRdb's table has in-frame clones only and misses some. The sample records 180,000 or so clones, 89% being singletons. The sample comprised peripheral blood. The receptor set was obtained from a man aged 35-49 years with acute or convalescent COVID-19.

J is TRBJ2-1 and V is TRBV27, with 11 nucleotides matching TRBD1. The length of the CDR3 is 17 residues. V dropped 6 bases and J dropped 8; count of bases not matched to a gene: 15. CDR1 and CDR2 (germline): MNHEY, SMNVEV (reference sequence). The CDR3 here is CASRPRTGGVMPHEQFF. CDR3 nucleotide sequence: TGTGCCAGCAGACCTCGGACAGGGGGCGTTATGCCCCATGAGCAGTTCTTC.

The rearrangement uses TRBV28 and TRBJ1-5; D unclear. The CDR3 covers 14 residues. CDR1 and CDR2 (germline): MDHEN, SYDVKM. Trimming took 1 base from V and 6 from J, leaving 10 bases between them. The CDR3 DNA is TGTGCCAGCAGTTTATTAGCGGGATTTCAGCCCCAGCATTTT. It codes for CASSLLAGFQPQHF.

This sequence joins TRBV19 and TRBJ2-7, with 11 bases lining up with TRBD1. The length of the CDR3 is 15 residues. With 5 bases clipped from V and 2 bases from J, the junction kept 5 bases outside the gene matches. CDR1 and CDR2 from the germline V gene are LNHDA and SQIVND (reference sequence). The CDR3 DNA sequence: TGTGCCAGTAGTTCCGGGACAGGGGGTGCCTACGAGCAGTACTTC. This sequence encodes CASSSGTGGAYEQYF.

J is TRBJ1-4 and V is TRBV7-2, with 12 nucleotides matching TRBD1. This CDR3 comprises 14 residues. Looked up from germline, CDR1 is SGHTA and CDR2 is FQGNSA. J lost 12 bases, V lost 6 bases, and 8 bases had no gene match. CDR3 region: CASSWGQGAKQLFF. The CDR3 coding sequence is TGTGCCAGCAGTTGGGGACAGGGGGCGAAGCAACTGTTTTTT.

V is TRBV27 and J is TRBJ1-2; a weak D match, TRBD1 (6 bases). Trimming removed 3 bases from V and 5 bases from J, with 13 bases in between. Germline assignment: CDR1 MNHEY and CDR2 SMNVEV (reference sequence). The CDR3 is 14 residues long. CDR3 sequence: CASSFSGGAYGYTF. For the CDR3, the DNA is TGTGCCAGCAGTTTTTCTGGGGGCGCTTATGGCTACACCTTC.

The chain recombines TRBV3-1 (or the pseudogene TRBV3-2) with TRBJ2-7, with D perhaps TRBD2 (6 bases). This CDR3 is 13 amino acids long. The germline V gene has CDR1 LGHDT and CDR2 YNNKEL (reference sequence). Trimming took 4 bases from V and 7 from J, leaving 14 bases between them. CDR3 coding DNA: TGTGCCAGCAGCCCAACGGCGGGGAGGGAGCAGTACTTC. Protein: CASSPTAGREQYF.

This chain links TRBV6-2 or TRBV6-3 with TRBJ1-5; 9 bases are shared with TRBD1. With 2 bases clipped from V and 1 base from J, the junction kept 6 bases outside the gene matches. The CDR3 has 17 amino acids. Germline V CDR1 and CDR2: MNHEY, SVGEGT. CDR3 in amino acids: CASSYISGTGSNQPQHF. The CDR3 coding sequence is TGTGCCAGCAGTTACATTTCTGGGACAGGGAGCAATCAGCCCCAGCATTTT.

The chain recombines TRBV29-1 with TRBJ1-1; D uncertain. The germline V gene has CDR1 SQVTM and CDR2 ANQGSEA. This CDR3 has 13 amino acids. V lost 4 bases to trimming and J lost 0 bases, with 9 bases between them. The DNA of the CDR3 is TGCAGCGTTGGAGAGGCGGTGAACACTGAAGCTTTCTTT. It codes for CSVGEAVNTEAFF.

The J gene is TRBJ2-1, the V gene TRBV10-1, with D tentatively TRBD1 (6 bases). CDR3 length: 17 residues. V dropped 3 bases and J dropped 3 bases, with 18 bases sitting between them. Germline V gene lookup returns CDR1 WNHNN and CDR2 SYGVQD (reference sequence). The CDR3 DNA follows: TGCGCCAGCAGTGACACTTTGGACAGTTCACTCTACAATGAGCAGTTCTTC. Residues: CASSDTLDSSLYNEQFF.

CDR3 sequence reads: CATSRDRPRAGGHTGELFF. The CDR3 DNA follows: TGTGCCACCAGCAGAGATCGCCCCCGGGCGGGGGGGCACACCGGGGAGCTGTTTTTT. V usage is TRBV15 and J usage is TRBJ2-2; 9 nucleotides line up with TRBD2. J lost 3 bases, V lost 0 bases, and 11 bases had no gene match. Germline CDR1 is LNHNV and CDR2 is YYDKDF (reference sequence). CDR3 size: 19 residues. Variable domain in full (rest from reference TRBV15 and TRBJ2-2): DAMVIQNPRYQVTQFGKPVTLSCSQTLNHNVMYWYQQKSSQAPKLLFHYYDKDFNNEADTPDNFQSRRPNTSFCFLDIRSPGLGDTAMYLCATSRDRPRAGGHTGELFFGEGSRLTVL.

This clone was observed a handful of times. This rearrangement joins TRBV5-4 to TRBJ2-7, with no clear D. V lost 0 bases, J lost 2 bases, and 12 bases lay in between. CDR3 length equals 15 residues. Germline V gene data show CDR1 as SGHNT and CDR2 as YYREEE (reference sequence). CDR3 DNA: TGTGCCAGCAGCTTGGTGTCTGCAGGTACCTACGAGCAGTACTTC. It codes for CASSLVSAGTYEQYF.

V usage is TRBV2 and J usage is TRBJ2-3; 7 bases agree with TRBD1. Germline-derived CDR1 and CDR2 are SNHLY and FYNNEI. This CDR3 contains 14 residues. The ends lost 7 bases at V and 3 bases at J; junction bases unmatched: 7. The CDR3 DNA is TGTGCCAGCACGAGGGACAGTCAGACAGATACGCAGTATTTT. It yields the protein CASTRDSQTDTQYF.

This chain uses TRBV18 with TRBJ2-4, with TRBD1 matching 10 bases. The CDR3 loop spans 15 amino acids. The ends lost 5 bases at V and 5 bases at J; junction bases unmatched: 6. Germline V gene data show CDR1 as KGHSH and CDR2 as LQKENI. CDR3 DNA: TGTGCCAGCTCAAAAGACAGGGGGCGCGAAAACATTCAGTACTTC. It codes for CASSKDRGRENIQYF.

The chain links TRBV10-3 to TRBJ2-3; TRBD2 matches 12 bases. Germline loops: CDR1 ENHRY, CDR2 SYGVKD. The V and J ends lost 4 bases and 6 bases, in that order; junction bases with no gene match: 5. This CDR3 spans 15 amino acids. The chain's CDR3 is CAISVRTSGGDTQYF. CDR3 DNA: TGTGCCATCAGTGTGCGAACTAGCGGGGGGGATACGCAGTATTTT.

This clone was recorded once. The CDR3 DNA reads TGTGCCTGGAATCCCTCAGGGGGCAGAGGTTTTTTCGGGGAGCTGTTTTTT. Translated: CAWNPSGGRGFFGELFF. This chain links TRBV30 with TRBJ2-2, with 8 nucleotides matching TRBD1. The V segment lost 4 bases and the J segment 7 bases; nucleotides outside the gene matches: 17. Per germline, CDR1 GTSNPN and CDR2 SVGIG (reference sequence). The CDR3 loop spans 17 amino acids.